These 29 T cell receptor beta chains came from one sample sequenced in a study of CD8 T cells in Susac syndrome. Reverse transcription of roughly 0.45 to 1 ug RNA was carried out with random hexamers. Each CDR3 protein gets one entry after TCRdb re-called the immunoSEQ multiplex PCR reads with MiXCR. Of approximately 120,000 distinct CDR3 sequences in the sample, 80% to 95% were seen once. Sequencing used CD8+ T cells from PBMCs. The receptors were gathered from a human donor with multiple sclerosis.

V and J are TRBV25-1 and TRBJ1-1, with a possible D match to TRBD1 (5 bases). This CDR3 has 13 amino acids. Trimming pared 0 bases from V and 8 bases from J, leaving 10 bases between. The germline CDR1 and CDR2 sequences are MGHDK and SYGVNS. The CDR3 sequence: CASSEYPQGEAFF. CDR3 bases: TGTGCCAGCAGTGAATATCCCCAGGGCGAAGCTTTCTTT.

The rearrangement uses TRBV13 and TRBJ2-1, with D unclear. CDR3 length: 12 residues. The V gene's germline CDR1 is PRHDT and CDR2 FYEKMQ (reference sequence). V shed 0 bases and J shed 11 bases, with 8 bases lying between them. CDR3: CASSLGGDKQFF. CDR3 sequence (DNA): TGTGCCAGCAGCTTAGGGGGCGATAAGCAGTTCTTC.

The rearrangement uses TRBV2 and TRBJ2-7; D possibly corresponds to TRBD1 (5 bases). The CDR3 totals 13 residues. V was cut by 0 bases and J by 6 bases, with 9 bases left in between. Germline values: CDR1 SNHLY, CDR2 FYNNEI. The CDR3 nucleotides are TGTGCCAGCAGTGAAGCCAGGGTAGGCGAGCAGTACGTC. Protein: CASSEARVGEQYV.

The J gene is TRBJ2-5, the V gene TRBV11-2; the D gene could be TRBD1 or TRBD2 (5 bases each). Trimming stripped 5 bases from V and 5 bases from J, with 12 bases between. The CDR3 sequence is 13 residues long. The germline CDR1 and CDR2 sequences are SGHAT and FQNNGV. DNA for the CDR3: TGTGCCAGCAGCGTGTGGGGGTTGGAGACCCAGTACTTC. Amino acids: CASSVWGLETQYF.

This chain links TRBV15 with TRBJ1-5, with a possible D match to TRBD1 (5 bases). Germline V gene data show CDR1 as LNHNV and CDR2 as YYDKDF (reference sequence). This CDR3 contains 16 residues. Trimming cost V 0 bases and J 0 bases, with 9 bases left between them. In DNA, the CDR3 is TGTGCCACCAGCAGAGAAGCGGGGGATAGCAATCAGCCCCAGCATTTT. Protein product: CATSREAGDSNQPQHF.

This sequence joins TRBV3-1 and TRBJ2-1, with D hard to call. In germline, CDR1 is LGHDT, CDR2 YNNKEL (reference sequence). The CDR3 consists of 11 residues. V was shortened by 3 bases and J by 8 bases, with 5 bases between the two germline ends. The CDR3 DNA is TGTGCCAGCAGCCACAGCTATGAGCAGTTCTTC. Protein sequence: CASSHSYEQFF.

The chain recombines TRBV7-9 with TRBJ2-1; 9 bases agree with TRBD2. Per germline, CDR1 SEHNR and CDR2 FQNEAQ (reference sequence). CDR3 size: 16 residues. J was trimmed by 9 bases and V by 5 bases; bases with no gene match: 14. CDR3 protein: CASSLNIAGETSEQFF. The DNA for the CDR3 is TGTGCCAGCAGCCTTAATATAGCGGGAGAAACTAGTGAGCAGTTCTTC.

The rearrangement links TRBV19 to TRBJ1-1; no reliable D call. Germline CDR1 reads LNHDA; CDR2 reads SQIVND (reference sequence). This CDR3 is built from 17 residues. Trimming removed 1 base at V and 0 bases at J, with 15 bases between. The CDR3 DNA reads TGTGCCAGTAGTATAGTGCGAAGGGTCAACATGAACACTGAAGCTTTCTTT. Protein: CASSIVRRVNMNTEAFF.

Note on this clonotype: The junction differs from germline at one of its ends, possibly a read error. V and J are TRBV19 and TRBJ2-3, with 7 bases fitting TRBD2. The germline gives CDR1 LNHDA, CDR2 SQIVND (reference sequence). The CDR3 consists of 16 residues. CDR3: CASSIEEATSTGTQYF. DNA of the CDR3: TGTGCCAGTAGTATAGAGGAGGCGACTAGCACAGGTACGCAGTATTTT.

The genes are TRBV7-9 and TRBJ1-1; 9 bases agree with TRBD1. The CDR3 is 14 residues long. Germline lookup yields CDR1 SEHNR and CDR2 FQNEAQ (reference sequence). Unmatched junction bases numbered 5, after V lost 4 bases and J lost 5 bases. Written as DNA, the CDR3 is TGTGCCAGCAGCTCGCACAGGGGGCTTACTGAAGCTTTCTTT. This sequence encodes CASSSHRGLTEAFF.

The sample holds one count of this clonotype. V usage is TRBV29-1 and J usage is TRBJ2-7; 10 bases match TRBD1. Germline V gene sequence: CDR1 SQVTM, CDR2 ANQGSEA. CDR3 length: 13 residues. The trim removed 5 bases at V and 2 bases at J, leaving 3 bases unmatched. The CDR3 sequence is CSVLDRGTYEQYV. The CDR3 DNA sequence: TGCAGCGTTCTGGACAGGGGGACCTACGAGCAGTACGTC.

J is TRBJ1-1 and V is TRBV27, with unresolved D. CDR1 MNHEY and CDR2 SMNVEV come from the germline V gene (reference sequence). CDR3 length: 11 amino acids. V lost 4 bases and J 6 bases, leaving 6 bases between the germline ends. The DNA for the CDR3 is TGTGCCAGCAGTTCCGGTCCTGAAGCTTTCTTT. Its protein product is CASSSGPEAFF.

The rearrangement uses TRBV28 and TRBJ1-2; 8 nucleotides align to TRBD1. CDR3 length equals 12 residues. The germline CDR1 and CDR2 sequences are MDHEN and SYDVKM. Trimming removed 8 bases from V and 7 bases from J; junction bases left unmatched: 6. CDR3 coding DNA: TGTGCCAGCCGTCCCGGGACAGGTGGCTACACCTTC. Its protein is CASRPGTGGYTF.

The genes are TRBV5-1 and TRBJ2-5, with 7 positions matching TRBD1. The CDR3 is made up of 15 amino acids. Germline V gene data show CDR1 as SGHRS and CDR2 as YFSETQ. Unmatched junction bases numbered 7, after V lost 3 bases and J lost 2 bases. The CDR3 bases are TGCGCCAGCAGCTCTCGGGACAGAAGACAAGAGACCCAGTACTTC. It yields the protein CASSSRDRRQETQYF.

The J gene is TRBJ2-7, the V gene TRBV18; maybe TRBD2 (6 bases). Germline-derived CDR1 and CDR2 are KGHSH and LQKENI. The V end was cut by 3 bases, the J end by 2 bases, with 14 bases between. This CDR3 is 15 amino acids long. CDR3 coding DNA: TGTGCCAGCTCACCCCCGGGACTCCATACCTACGAGCAGTACTTC. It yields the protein CASSPPGLHTYEQYF.

The CDR3 region has the DNA TGCGCCAGCAGCCATGTTGGACAGGGGAAGGAGCAGTTCTTC. Translation: CASSHVGQGKEQFF. The V gene is TRBV4-1, the J gene TRBJ2-1; 9 bases map to TRBD1. Germline V lookup: CDR1 MGHRA, CDR2 YSYEKL. V lost 3 bases and J lost 10; bases outside the gene matches: 7. This CDR3 contains 14 residues.

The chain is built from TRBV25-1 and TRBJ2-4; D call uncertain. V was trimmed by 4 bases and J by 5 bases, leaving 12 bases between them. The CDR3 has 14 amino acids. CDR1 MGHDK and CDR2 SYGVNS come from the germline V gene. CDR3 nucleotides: TGTGCCAGCAGTGGGGCAGGAGATCAAAACATTCAGTACTTC. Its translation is CASSGAGDQNIQYF.

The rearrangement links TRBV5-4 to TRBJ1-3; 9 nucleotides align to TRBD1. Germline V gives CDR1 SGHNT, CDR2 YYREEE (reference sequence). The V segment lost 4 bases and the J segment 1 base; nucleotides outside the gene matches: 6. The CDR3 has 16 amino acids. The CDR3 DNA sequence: TGTGCCAGCAGCGATTCCGGGACAGGGTCTGGAAACACCATATATTTT. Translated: CASSDSGTGSGNTIYF.

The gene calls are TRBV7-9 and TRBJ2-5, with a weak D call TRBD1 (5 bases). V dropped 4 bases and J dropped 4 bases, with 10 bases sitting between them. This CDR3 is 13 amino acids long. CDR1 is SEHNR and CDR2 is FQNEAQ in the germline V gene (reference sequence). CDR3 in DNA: TGTGCCAGCAGCTCAGACAGTTCAGAGACCCAGTACTTC. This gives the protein CASSSDSSETQYF.

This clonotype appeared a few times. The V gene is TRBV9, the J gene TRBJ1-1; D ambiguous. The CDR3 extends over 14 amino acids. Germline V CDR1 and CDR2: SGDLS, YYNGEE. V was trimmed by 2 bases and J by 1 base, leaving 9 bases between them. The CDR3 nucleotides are TGTGCCAGCAGCGTCGGACGGACGAACACTGAAGCTTTCTTT. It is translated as CASSVGRTNTEAFF.

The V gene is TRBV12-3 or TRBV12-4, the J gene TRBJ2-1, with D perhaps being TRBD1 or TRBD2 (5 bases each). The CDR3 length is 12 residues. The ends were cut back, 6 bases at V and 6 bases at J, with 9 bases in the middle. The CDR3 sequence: CASSSGTNEQFF. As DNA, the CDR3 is TGTGCCAGCAGCTCCGGGACCAATGAGCAGTTCTTC.

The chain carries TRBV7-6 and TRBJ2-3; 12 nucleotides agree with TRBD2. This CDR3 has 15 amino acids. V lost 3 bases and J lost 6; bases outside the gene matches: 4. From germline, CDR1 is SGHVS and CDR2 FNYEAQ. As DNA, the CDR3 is TGTGCCAGCAGCTTTCTAGCGGGGGGGCTGGATACGCAGTATTTT. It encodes CASSFLAGGLDTQYF.

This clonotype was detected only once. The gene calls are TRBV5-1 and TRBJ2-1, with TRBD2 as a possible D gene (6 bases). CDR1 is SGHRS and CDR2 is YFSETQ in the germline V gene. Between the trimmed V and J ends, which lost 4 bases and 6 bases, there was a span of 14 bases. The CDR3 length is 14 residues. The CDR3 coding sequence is TGCGCCAGCAGCCCACCGACTAGTTCCAATGAGCAGTTCTTC. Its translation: CASSPPTSSNEQFF.

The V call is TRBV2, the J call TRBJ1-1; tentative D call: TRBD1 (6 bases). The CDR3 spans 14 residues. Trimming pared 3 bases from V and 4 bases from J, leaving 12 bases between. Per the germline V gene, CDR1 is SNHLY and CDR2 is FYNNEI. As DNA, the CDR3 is TGTGCCAGCAGTGAGAGGGGACAAAGCACTGAAGCTTTCTTT. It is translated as CASSERGQSTEAFF.

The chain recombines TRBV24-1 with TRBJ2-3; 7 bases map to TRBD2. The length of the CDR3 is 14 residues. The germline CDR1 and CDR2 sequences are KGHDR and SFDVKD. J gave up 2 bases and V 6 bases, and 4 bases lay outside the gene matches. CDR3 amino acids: CATSRREVTDTQYF. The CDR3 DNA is TGTGCCACCAGTCGACGGGAGGTCACAGATACGCAGTATTTT.

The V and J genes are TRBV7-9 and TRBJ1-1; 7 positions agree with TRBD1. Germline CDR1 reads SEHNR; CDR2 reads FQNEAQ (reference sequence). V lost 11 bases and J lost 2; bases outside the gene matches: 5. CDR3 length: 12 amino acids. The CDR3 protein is CAGWTGNTEAFF. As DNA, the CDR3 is TGTGCCGGATGGACAGGCAACACTGAAGCTTTCTTT. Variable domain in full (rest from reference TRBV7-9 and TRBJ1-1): DTGVSQNPRHKITKRGQNVTFRCDPISEHNRLYWYRQTLGQGPEFLTYFQNEAQLEKSRLLSDRFSAERPKGSFSTLEIQRTEQGDSAMYLCAGWTGNTEAFFGQGTRLTVV.

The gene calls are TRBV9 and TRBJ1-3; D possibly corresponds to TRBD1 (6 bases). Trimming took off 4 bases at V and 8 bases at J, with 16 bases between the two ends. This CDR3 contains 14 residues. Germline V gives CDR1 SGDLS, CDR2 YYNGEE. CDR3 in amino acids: CASSTTGKAYTIYF. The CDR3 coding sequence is TGTGCCAGCAGCACCACAGGGAAGGCGTACACCATATATTTT.

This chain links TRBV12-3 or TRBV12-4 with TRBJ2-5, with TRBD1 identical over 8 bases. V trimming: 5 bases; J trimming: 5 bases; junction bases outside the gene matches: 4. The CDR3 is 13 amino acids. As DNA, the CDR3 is TGTGCCAGCAGTCCAGGGGGCGGGGAGACCCAGTACTTC. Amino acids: CASSPGGGETQYF.

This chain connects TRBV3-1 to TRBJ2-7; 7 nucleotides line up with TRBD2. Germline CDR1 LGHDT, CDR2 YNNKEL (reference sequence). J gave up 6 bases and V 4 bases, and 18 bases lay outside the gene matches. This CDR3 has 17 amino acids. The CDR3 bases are TGTGCCAGCAGCCCACTCCTGCGGACGGGAGGCCCACGCGAGCAGTACTTC. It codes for CASSPLLRTGGPREQYF.